This note documents a single T cell receptor (beta chain) sequence. These data belong to a study of monozygotic twins with inflammatory bowel disease. TCRdb reprocessed the 5' RACE reads and reports one entry per CDR3 protein, with no DNA. Its table records about 160,000 distinct CDR3 sequences. The source material was blood. The receptor was derived from a human donor with ulcerative colitis or Crohn's disease, or a healthy co-twin of an affected twin (not recorded which).

This CDR3 reads CASSLASVSTDTQYF. The chain links TRBV5-4 to TRBJ2-3. This CDR3 comprises 15 residues. CDR1 SGHNT and CDR2 YYREEE come from the germline V gene (reference sequence).